The next 23 T cell receptor beta chains were all read from a single sample in a study of blood T cell repertoires in COVID-19. TCRdb's copy holds only in-frame clones and misses some; the assay was immunoSEQ multiplex PCR. Found here are about 120,000 clones, about four fifths of them singletons; the top ten hold about 2.3%. Sequenced material: peripheral blood. The source of these receptors is a man aged 70 or older with acute or convalescent COVID-19.

The gene calls are TRBV9 and TRBJ1-1; D is perhaps TRBD1 (5 bases). The V gene lost 3 bases and the J gene lost 9 bases, with 18 bases spanning the gap. Germline V gene sequence: CDR1 SGDLS, CDR2 YYNGEE. The CDR3 has 14 residues. The CDR3, as DNA: TGTGCCAGCAGCGAGGGACCCTCCGGAGGGCAAGCTTTCTTT. Translating gives CASSEGPSGGQAFF.

The chain joins TRBV29-1 to TRBJ2-1; 8 bases agree with TRBD1. V was clipped by 6 bases and J by 12 bases; unmatched bases: 10. CDR3 length: 12 amino acids. Germline CDR1 is SQVTM and CDR2 is ANQGSEA. The CDR3 reads CSVRDRRPGQFF. The CDR3 DNA follows: TGCAGCGTGAGGGACAGGCGCCCGGGGCAGTTCTTC.

The rearrangement joins TRBV2 to TRBJ2-7; maybe TRBD2 (6 bases). This CDR3 region has 14 residues. CDR1 is SNHLY, CDR2 FYNNEI, per germline. Deletions cut 4 bases from V and 5 bases from J, with 15 bases between. This CDR3 reads CASSVGGSLNEQYF. The CDR3 DNA reads TGTGCCAGCAGTGTTGGGGGGTCGCTTAACGAGCAGTACTTC.

The J gene is TRBJ1-5, the V gene TRBV7-9; D call uncertain. Trimming shortened V by 1 base and J by 0 bases, and 7 bases separated the two germline ends. From germline, CDR1 is SEHNR and CDR2 FQNEAQ (reference sequence). There are 15 residues in the CDR3. CDR3 sequence reads: CASSLGGDSNQPQHF. For the CDR3, the DNA is TGTGCCAGCAGCTTAGGAGGAGATAGCAATCAGCCCCAGCATTTT.

The CDR3 loop is CAISDGRRVSQPQHF. In DNA, the CDR3 is TGTGCCATCAGTGATGGCAGGAGGGTTAGTCAGCCCCAGCATTTT. The chain is built from TRBV10-3 and TRBJ1-5; the D is unclear. Germline lookup yields CDR1 ENHRY and CDR2 SYGVKD. Trimming took 3 bases from V and 6 from J, leaving 15 bases between them. The CDR3 consists of 15 residues.

This clone has just a few counts. The J gene is TRBJ1-1, the V gene TRBV30; D call uncertain. The length of the CDR3 is 13 residues. Germline V lookup: CDR1 GTSNPN, CDR2 SVGIG (reference sequence). V was clipped by 2 bases and J by 2 bases, with 9 bases between them. Here the CDR3 reads CAWSLTANTEAFF. The CDR3 coding sequence is TGTGCCTGGAGTTTAACAGCTAACACTGAAGCTTTCTTT.

The rearrangement links TRBV3-1 (or the pseudogene TRBV3-2) to TRBJ1-1; 10 nucleotides line up with TRBD1. The CDR3 loop spans 15 amino acids. Germline V gene data show CDR1 as LGHDT and CDR2 as YNNKEL (reference sequence). The trim removed 3 bases at V and 10 bases at J, leaving 11 bases unmatched. The CDR3 region has the DNA TGTGCCAGCAGCCACTCTAGACAGGGGGCGTTGAGAGCTTTCTTT. It codes for CASSHSRQGALRAFF.

This chain uses TRBV18 with TRBJ2-7, with unresolved D. In germline, CDR1 is KGHSH, CDR2 LQKENI. The CDR3 length is 12 residues. The ends were cut back, 4 bases at V and 2 bases at J, with 6 bases in the middle. The CDR3, as DNA: TGTGCCAGCTCACAAGCGCCCTACGAGCAGTACTTC. It translates to CASSQAPYEQYF. Variable domain in full (rest from reference TRBV18 and TRBJ2-7): NAGVMQNPRHLVRRRGQEARLRCSPMKGHSHVYWYRQLPEEGLKFMVYLQKENIIDESGMPKERFSAEFPKEGPSILRIQQVVRGDSAAYFCASSQAPYEQYFGPGTRLTVT.

The J gene is TRBJ2-6, the V gene TRBV6-5, with D tentatively TRBD2 (6 bases). Per germline, CDR1 MNHEY and CDR2 SVGAGI. V was shortened by 6 bases and J by 0 bases, with 6 bases between the two germline ends. This CDR3 contains 14 residues. CDR3: CASSGGSGANVLTF. As DNA, the CDR3 is TGTGCCAGCAGCGGGGGCTCTGGGGCCAACGTCCTGACTTTC.

V usage is TRBV18 and J usage is TRBJ1-1, with 9 bases lining up with TRBD1. The CDR3 runs to 15 residues. Germline V lookup: CDR1 KGHSH, CDR2 LQKENI. V trimming: 2 bases; J trimming: 5 bases; junction bases outside the gene matches: 6. CDR3 sequence (DNA): TGTGCCAGCTCACCAGCGGACAGGGGAGGTACTGAAGCTTTCTTT. This encodes CASSPADRGGTEAFF.

V usage is TRBV5-1 and J usage is TRBJ2-7, with D perhaps TRBD2 (6 bases). The CDR3 has 16 amino acids. The germline V gene encodes CDR1 SGHRS and CDR2 YFSETQ. V gave up 2 bases and J gave up 5 bases, with 20 bases separating them. The DNA for the CDR3 is TGCGCCAGCAGCTTACCGACCGGGACTTTCGTCCACGAGCAGTACTTC. Amino acid sequence: CASSLPTGTFVHEQYF.

The chain employs TRBV5-6 and TRBJ2-7, with 7 bases fitting TRBD1. The V segment lost 2 bases and the J segment 3 bases; nucleotides outside the gene matches: 8. CDR1 and CDR2 from the germline V gene are SGHDT and YYEEEE. The CDR3 has 15 residues. The CDR3 bases are TGTGCCAGCAGCTTCCGGGACAGAGACTACTACGAGCAGTACTTC. Residues: CASSFRDRDYYEQYF.

The genes are TRBV11-2 and TRBJ1-2; possible D gene TRBD1, 5 bases. V gave up 1 base and J gave up 2 bases, with 8 bases separating them. CDR3 length: 14 residues. Per the germline V gene, CDR1 is SGHAT and CDR2 is FQNNGV. The CDR3 protein is CASSLGDRNYGYTF. CDR3 in DNA: TGTGCCAGCAGCTTAGGCGACAGAAACTATGGCTACACCTTC.

The V and J genes are TRBV29-1 and TRBJ1-2, with D possibly being TRBD1 (5 bases). The germline V gene has CDR1 SQVTM and CDR2 ANQGSEA. The CDR3 spans 18 residues. V was cut by 0 bases and J by 5 bases, with 25 bases left in between. The CDR3 DNA reads TGCAGCGTTGAAGATCTGTGGTTAAAGGACAAGACTTCGTATGGCTACACCTTC. Translated: CSVEDLWLKDKTSYGYTF.

This chain links TRBV6-1 with TRBJ1-5; 8 nucleotides agree with TRBD1. V lost 4 bases to trimming and J lost 1 base; unmatched junction nucleotides: 9. Germline CDR1 MNHNS, CDR2 SASEGT. The CDR3 loop spans 17 amino acids. The CDR3 protein is CASSVIRGDRSNQPQHF. CDR3 coding DNA: TGTGCCAGCAGTGTGATAAGAGGGGACAGGAGCAATCAGCCCCAGCATTTT.

This clone was seen just once. V gene TRBV5-8 combines with J gene TRBJ1-2; 8 bases map to TRBD1. Germline CDR1 reads SGHTS; CDR2 reads YDEGEE. The ends lost 1 base at V and 5 bases at J; junction bases unmatched: 4. There are 14 residues in the CDR3. The CDR3 bases are TGTGCCAGCAGCTTGCAGGGGGCGGTTTATGGCTACACCTTC. Translation: CASSLQGAVYGYTF.

This clone was seen more than once but under ten times. V is TRBV9 and J is TRBJ2-1; D might be TRBD1 (6 bases). Germline CDR1 and CDR2: SGDLS and YYNGEE. The CDR3 is 14 amino acids. The V and J ends lost 0 bases and 7 bases respectively, with 11 bases between them. The CDR3 loop is CASSVDSRGNEQFF. The CDR3 DNA reads as TGTGCCAGCAGCGTAGATAGTAGGGGGAATGAGCAGTTCTTC.

Details on this clone: Other DNA sequences from this sample encode an identical CDR3 as well. The V and J genes are TRBV5-1 and TRBJ2-3; 9 bases match TRBD2. After removal of 0 bases from V and 1 base from J, the junction contained 6 bases not matched to a gene. Germline CDR1 SGHRS, CDR2 YFSETQ. This CDR3 contains 17 residues. DNA for the CDR3: TGCGCCAGCAGCTTGGTTGGCGGGGGGGCGGGCACAGATACGCAGTATTTT. It encodes CASSLVGGGAGTDTQYF.

Concerning this clone itself: The junction differs from germline at one of its ends, possibly a read error. The chain has TRBV7-7 and TRBJ1-3, with 10 bases aligning to TRBD1. The CDR3 contains 18 residues. Germline lookup yields CDR1 SSHAT and CDR2 FNYEAQ (reference sequence). CDR3 region: CASNFRTGGTSSGNTIYF. In DNA, the CDR3 is TGTGCTAGCAACTTCCGGACAGGGGGAACCAGCTCTGGAAACACCATATATTTT.

This CDR3 is CASSPRPLAGGADTQYF. Written as DNA, the CDR3 is TGTGCCAGCAGCCCTCGCCCGCTAGCGGGGGGGGCAGATACGCAGTATTTT. V is TRBV9 and J is TRBJ2-3; 12 nucleotides match TRBD2. After removal of 4 bases from V and 4 bases from J, the junction contained 10 bases not matched to a gene. In germline, CDR1 is SGDLS, CDR2 YYNGEE. The CDR3 totals 17 residues.

The chain couples TRBV4-1 to TRBJ1-6; D unresolved. Germline CDR1 MGHRA, CDR2 YSYEKL. V shed 1 base and J shed 8 bases, with 15 bases lying between them. The CDR3 contains 16 residues. The CDR3 bases are TGCGCCAGCAGCCAAGTGGCAACTGCGGAGTATTCACCCCTCCACTTT. It specifies CASSQVATAEYSPLHF.

The chain uses TRBV7-9 and TRBJ2-7; 8 bases match TRBD1. The CDR3 has 16 amino acids. Trimming cost V 1 base and J 3 bases; bases outside gene matches: 8. Germline-derived CDR1 and CDR2 are SEHNR and FQNEAQ (reference sequence). In DNA form, the CDR3 reads TGTGCCAGCAGCTTAGGAGGACAGGGAAGCGGCTACGAGCAGTACTTC. Translating it yields CASSLGGQGSGYEQYF.

The V and J genes are TRBV25-1 and TRBJ2-7; 7 bases are shared with TRBD1. J was trimmed by 3 bases and V by 4 bases; bases with no gene match: 6. CDR3 size: 14 residues. The V gene's germline CDR1 is MGHDK and CDR2 SYGVNS. This CDR3 is CASSVSGTVYEQYF. CDR3 nucleotide sequence: TGTGCCAGCAGTGTATCCGGGACAGTCTACGAGCAGTACTTC.